Below are 27 T cell receptor beta chains sequenced from a single sample in a study of T-cell memory formation after mild COVID-19 (dated by TCRdb to about 2021). Library prep was done by 5' RACE. The instrument was an Illumina NovaSeq 6000. TCRdb trimmed the raw reads at Q25, called clones with MiXCR and kept productive beta chains. Each record represents a unique CDR3 protein, reported with the most common genes and DNA among its rows. The table for this sample lists roughly 190,000 distinct CDR3 sequences; more than 25% of them were counted only once. The top ten hold over 9.5% of the sample. The sequenced sample consisted of PBMCs or a T cell subset sorted from them (not recorded which). The receptors originated from an adult woman who had mild COVID-19 (a few samples of this study predate the infection). The sample titles of this study are shuffled in the database, so cell type and time point are left out; the donor was told from shared clones.

In the case of this clonotype: The junction departs from the called germline gene at one end, perhaps through a read error. V is TRBV7-2 and J is TRBJ1-2, with D unclear. The germline V gene encodes CDR1 SGHTA and CDR2 FQGNSA. The CDR3 spans 15 residues. The CDR3 sequence: CASTIKGFTKYGYTF. The CDR3 DNA sequence: TGTGCCAGCACCATAAAGGGATTCACTAAGTATGGCTACACCTTC.

The chain is built from TRBV12-3 or TRBV12-4 and TRBJ1-4, with 7 bases fitting TRBD1. Trimming removed 7 bases from V and 4 bases from J; junction bases left unmatched: 9. This CDR3 has 15 residues. The CDR3 DNA is TGTGCCAGCACCTCCAACAGGGGAGATAATGAAAAACTGTTTTTT. This translates into CASTSNRGDNEKLFF.

V is TRBV7-8 and J is TRBJ2-1; 8 positions agree with TRBD2. The CDR3 is 18 residues long. V shed 4 bases and J 2 bases; nucleotides not matched to a gene: 13. From germline, CDR1 is SGHVS and CDR2 FQNEAQ. DNA of the CDR3: TGTGCCAGCAGCTATATAGGGTGGCGGGGGGTAACCTACAATGAGCAGTTCTTC. This translates into CASSYIGWRGVTYNEQFF. The complete variable domain, with remaining parts taken from reference TRBV7-8 and TRBJ2-1, reads GAGVSQSPRYKVAKRGQDVALRCDPISGHVSLFWYQQALGQGPEFLTYFQNEAQLDKSGLPSDRFFAERPEGSVSTLKIQRTQQEDSAVYLCASSYIGWRGVTYNEQFFGPGTRLTVL.

This clonotype appeared a few times. The chain has TRBV11-2 and TRBJ2-1; 8 nucleotides match TRBD1. Germline CDR1 reads SGHAT; CDR2 reads FQNNGV. This CDR3 spans 16 amino acids. V was pared by 2 bases and J by 9 bases, with 12 bases of the junction left unmatched. In DNA form, the CDR3 reads TGTGCCAGCAGCTTACCGGGACAGGTCCTACTGGGTGAGCAGTTCTTC. It specifies CASSLPGQVLLGEQFF.

The V gene is TRBV6-5, the J gene TRBJ2-7; weak D call: TRBD2 (6 bases). Germline CDR1 is MNHEY and CDR2 is SVGAGI. Trimming removed 5 bases from V and 6 bases from J, with 20 bases in between. The CDR3 is 15 residues long. The CDR3 spells CASSTRGRSSGEQYF. In DNA form, the CDR3 reads TGTGCCAGCAGTACGAGAGGGAGGTCTTCCGGCGAGCAGTACTTC.

This clonotype showed up just a few times. The V gene is TRBV30, the J gene TRBJ2-7, with D maybe TRBD2 (6 bases). The length of the CDR3 is 15 residues. Between the trimmed V and J ends, which lost 2 bases and 0 bases, there was a span of 14 bases. The V gene's germline CDR1 is GTSNPN and CDR2 SVGIG (reference sequence). The CDR3 spells CAWSSPGLSSYEQYF. CDR3 nucleotide sequence: TGTGCCTGGAGTTCCCCGGGACTGAGCTCCTACGAGCAGTACTTC.

This clonotype has just a few counts. The gene calls are TRBV6-5 and TRBJ1-3; D is unresolved. The CDR3 length is 15 residues. Per germline, CDR1 MNHEY and CDR2 SVGAGI. Trimming stripped 2 bases from V and 0 bases from J, with 8 bases between. The CDR3 DNA sequence: TGTGCCAGCAGTTACGATGCTTCCTCTGGAAACACCATATATTTT. Amino acids: CASSYDASSGNTIYF.

The V gene is TRBV7-9, the J gene TRBJ1-1, with 9 positions matching TRBD1. Germline lookup yields CDR1 SEHNR and CDR2 FQNEAQ (reference sequence). V lost 0 bases to trimming and J lost 0 bases; unmatched junction nucleotides: 11. The CDR3 contains 19 residues. The DNA for the CDR3 is TGTGCCAGCAGCTTAGCGGATGGGACAGGGCGGTCTTTGAACACTGAAGCTTTCTTT. Its protein product is CASSLADGTGRSLNTEAFF.

V usage is TRBV29-1 and J usage is TRBJ2-1, with D unclear. The germline V gene has CDR1 SQVTM and CDR2 ANQGSEA. The CDR3 contains 13 residues. Trimming shortened V by 4 bases and J by 0 bases, and 7 bases separated the two germline ends. The CDR3 DNA is TGCAGCGTTGGAGACAACTCCTACAATGAGCAGTTCTTC. Translation: CSVGDNSYNEQFF.

The chain carries TRBV5-1 and TRBJ2-7, with 10 nucleotides matching TRBD2. V gave up 0 bases and J gave up 3 bases; unmatched junction bases: 6. The germline V gene has CDR1 SGHRS and CDR2 YFSETQ. CDR3 size: 16 residues. The CDR3, as DNA: TGCGCCAGCAGCTTGGAGGCATCTAGCGGGAGCTACGAGCAGTACTTC. Its protein product is CASSLEASSGSYEQYF.

V usage is TRBV21-1 and J usage is TRBJ2-3; the DNA was not used to check the table's D call, TRBD2. TRBV21-1 represents a pseudogene. The CDR3 sequence is 16 residues long. The CDR3 DNA follows: TGTGCCAGCAGCAAAGTTCTAGCGGGAGTGGTAGATACGCAGTATTTT. As protein: CASSKVLAGVVDTQYF.

The chain links TRBV12-3 or TRBV12-4 to TRBJ1-1; 9 nucleotides align to TRBD1. After removal of 5 bases from V and 7 bases from J, the junction contained 8 bases not matched to a gene. The CDR3 spans 14 residues. Here the CDR3 DNA reads TGTGCCAGCAGTCTCAGGACAGGGGTCAATGAAGCTTTCTTT. It codes for CASSLRTGVNEAFF.

The chain is built from TRBV14 and TRBJ2-3; TRBD2 agrees at 13 bases. In germline, CDR1 is SGHDN, CDR2 FVKESK. The ends lost 4 bases at V and 0 bases at J; junction bases unmatched: 10. There are 19 residues in the CDR3. CDR3 amino acids: CASSLRGTSGIPSTDTQYF. The CDR3 DNA reads as TGTGCCAGCAGCCTTAGAGGGACTAGCGGGATTCCTAGCACAGATACGCAGTATTTT.

V gene TRBV18 combines with J gene TRBJ1-1; the match to TRBD1 covers 7 bases. The ends lost 5 bases at V and 4 bases at J; junction bases unmatched: 10. The CDR3 has 15 amino acids. Per germline, CDR1 KGHSH and CDR2 LQKENI. The DNA for the CDR3 is TGTGCCAGCTCAAAAACGACAGGGTCGCGCACTGAAGCTTTCTTT. Translated: CASSKTTGSRTEAFF.

This clonotype was recorded a few times. The CDR3 coding sequence is TGCGCCAGCAGCCAGACCTTACGGGGGGTTGACAATGAGCAGTTCTTC. Amino acid sequence: CASSQTLRGVDNEQFF. The chain combines TRBV4-1 with TRBJ2-1, with 7 bases fitting TRBD2. Germline V gene data show CDR1 as MGHRA and CDR2 as YSYEKL. The CDR3 loop spans 16 amino acids. The V gene end was trimmed by 3 bases and the J gene end by 5 bases; junction bases not matched to a gene: 10.

The count of this clonotype is one. The rearrangement links TRBV6-2 or TRBV6-3 to TRBJ2-3, with D possibly matching TRBD2 (5 bases). The CDR3 runs to 15 residues. Germline values: CDR1 MNHEY, CDR2 SVGEGT. With 8 bases removed from V and 0 bases from J, the gap between germline ends came to 15 bases. The CDR3 DNA sequence: TGTGCCAGCGGGTCCTCTTGGGAGAGCACAGATACGCAGTATTTT. This sequence encodes CASGSSWESTDTQYF.

This chain joins TRBV12-3 or TRBV12-4 and TRBJ2-2; D might be TRBD2 (5 bases). V dropped 0 bases and J dropped 9 bases, with 11 bases sitting between them. This CDR3 spans 14 amino acids. CDR3 in DNA: TGTGCCAGCAGTTTAGCGGGCGGGTCCCGGGAGCTGTTTTTT. The encoded protein is CASSLAGGSRELFF.

The J gene is TRBJ2-3, the V gene TRBV19, with D maybe TRBD2 (5 bases). The CDR3 has 14 residues. Per germline, CDR1 LNHDA and CDR2 SQIVND (reference sequence). The ends were cut back, 4 bases at V and 2 bases at J, with 10 bases in the middle. CDR3 in amino acids: CASSRDRDTDTQYF. The CDR3, as DNA: TGTGCCAGTAGTAGAGACCGGGACACAGATACGCAGTATTTT. The whole variable domain, remainder taken from reference TRBV19 and TRBJ2-3, is DGGITQSPKYLFRKEGQNVTLSCEQNLNHDAMYWYRQDPGQGLRLIYYSQIVNDFQKGDIAEGYSVSREKKESFPLTVTSAQKNPTAFYLCASSRDRDTDTQYFGPGTRLTVL.

This clonotype has a handful of counts. The V call is TRBV15, the J call TRBJ1-3; the D gene is possibly TRBD1 (5 bases). The CDR3 extends over 18 amino acids. Trimming pared 0 bases from V and 3 bases from J, leaving 18 bases between. The germline gives CDR1 LNHNV, CDR2 YYDKDF (reference sequence). This chain's CDR3 is CATSRDGLRGVDGNTIYF. The CDR3 DNA sequence: TGTGCCACCAGCAGAGATGGCCTCAGAGGGGTGGATGGAAACACCATATATTTT.

Ten or more counts support this clonotype. The rearrangement joins TRBV5-1 to TRBJ2-1; D is ambiguous. Germline V gene data show CDR1 as SGHRS and CDR2 as YFSETQ. The CDR3 extends over 14 amino acids. Trimming removed 0 bases at V and 9 bases at J, with 13 bases between. DNA of the CDR3: TGCGCCAGCAGCTTGGACCCTACCTTGGGTGAGCAGTTCTTC. As protein: CASSLDPTLGEQFF.

The chain is built from TRBV12-3 or TRBV12-4 and TRBJ2-7, with D possibly matching TRBD1 (6 bases). The CDR3 spans 15 residues. The V end lost 5 bases, the J end lost 0 bases, and 14 bases lay between the germline ends. As DNA, the CDR3 is TGTGCCAGCAGTCCCGCCTACAGGGACTCCTACGAGCAGTACTTC. This codes for CASSPAYRDSYEQYF.

The sample holds a few counts of this clonotype. The chain couples TRBV7-9 to TRBJ2-7, with 7 bases aligning to TRBD2. The germline CDR1 and CDR2 sequences are SEHNR and FQNEAQ (reference sequence). The V gene end was trimmed by 5 bases and the J gene end by 0 bases; junction bases not matched to a gene: 10. The CDR3 has 16 amino acids. The CDR3 reads CASSPGGSGNSYEQYF. Here the CDR3 DNA reads TGTGCCAGCAGCCCAGGTGGGAGCGGGAACTCCTACGAGCAGTACTTC.

A few counts support this clonotype. The chain carries TRBV18 and TRBJ2-5; 7 bases align to TRBD2. The CDR3 covers 15 residues. In germline, CDR1 is KGHSH, CDR2 LQKENI. The junction had 8 bases not matched to a gene; V was cut back by 2 bases and J by 5 bases. The CDR3 loop is CASSPWASGQETQYF. CDR3 bases: TGTGCCAGCTCACCATGGGCTAGCGGCCAGGAGACCCAGTACTTC.

The genes are TRBV6-5 and TRBJ2-5, with 8 bases matching TRBD2. The CDR3 is made up of 17 amino acids. The V segment lost 2 bases and the J segment 2 bases; nucleotides outside the gene matches: 10. Germline lookup yields CDR1 MNHEY and CDR2 SVGAGI. The chain's CDR3 is CASSYAGLAGGQETQYF. In DNA, the CDR3 is TGTGCCAGCAGTTACGCCGGACTCGCGGGAGGACAAGAGACCCAGTACTTC.

This clonotype occurred a few times. The V gene is TRBV20-1, the J gene TRBJ2-1; 13 bases match TRBD2. J lost 6 bases, V lost 6 bases, and 5 bases had no gene match. This CDR3 contains 14 residues. The V gene's germline CDR1 is DFQATT and CDR2 SNEGSKA (reference sequence). CDR3 amino acids: CSAIRTSGGNEQFF. In DNA form, the CDR3 reads TGCAGTGCCATCCGGACTAGCGGGGGCAATGAGCAGTTCTTC.

This clonotype occurred a few times. This chain links TRBV29-1 with TRBJ1-2; the D is unclear. The CDR3 contains 11 residues. The V gene's germline CDR1 is SQVTM and CDR2 ANQGSEA. The V end was cut by 3 bases, the J end by 8 bases, with 10 bases between. In nucleotides, the CDR3 is TGCAGCGTTGACCGGGCCGGAGGCTACACCTTC. This codes for CSVDRAGGYTF.

The chain links TRBV5-1 to TRBJ2-1, with TRBD2 identical over 12 bases. Germline V gene data show CDR1 as SGHRS and CDR2 as YFSETQ. The CDR3 has 16 amino acids. V was clipped by 1 base and J by 9 bases; unmatched bases: 8. The CDR3 reads CASSLSGLAGTPEQFF. CDR3 sequence (DNA): TGCGCCAGCAGCTTGTCTGGACTAGCGGGAACCCCTGAGCAGTTCTTC.